Sequencing of this T cell receptor beta chain was carried out in a study of blood T cell repertoires in COVID-19. Whole-study context: Some COVID-19 samples were acute and others convalescent; all came from the United States, Italy and Spain. PBMCs, B-cell-depleted T cells, or T cells were the source of the cDNA or gDNA that made up the material.

The V end was cut by 0 bases, the J end by 4 bases, with 15 bases between. The V gene's germline CDR1 is SGHRS and CDR2 YFSETQ. The CDR3 runs 16 residues. In the original workflow: For nucleated cells, counts were estimated from reference gene primer amplification. Only in-frame clones appear in the TCRdb table, and some are missing; sequencing was by immunoSEQ multiplex PCR. The DNA gave D and trimming, while V, J and clone size come from that table. The data hold fewer than 110,000 clones, with roughly nine tenths observed a single time. The sequence was collected from a woman older than 75 in a cohort sampled during active COVID-19. V gene TRBV5-1 combines with J gene TRBJ2-3; D possibly corresponds to TRBD2 (6 bases). Sequenced sample: peripheral blood. This CDR3 is CASSLVTGTGADTQYF. DNA for the CDR3: TGCGCCAGCAGCTTGGTAACCGGGACTGGGGCAGATACGCAGTATTTT.